This T cell receptor beta chain was sequenced for a study of cytomegalovirus exposure and HLA in healthy donors. Study-wide results and caveats: TRBV6-2, TRBV6-3 and some other V segments were unresolvable in 87-base-pair reads. The study had only CMV serostatus as immune exposure information.

Primers included in the PCR were 60 Vbeta and 13 Jbeta primers. Repertoires were generated with immunoSEQ multiplex PCR, while TCRdb's copy carries only in-frame clones and drops some. The sample contains 150,000 to 160,000 clones, around 81% of which appear only once. The germline gives CDR1 GTSNPN, CDR2 SVGIG (reference sequence). CDR3 length: 14 amino acids. V lost 3 bases and J lost 1, with 12 bases in between. Worth noting for this clone: Its antigen is currently unknown.

This rearrangement joins TRBV30 to TRBJ2-5; D gene ambiguous. The sequencing input was PBMCs. This receptor was taken from a woman between 40 and 50 years old in good health and CMV-seropositive. The CDR3 region has the DNA TGTGCCTGGAGCTCCCTCGTCCCCCAAGAGACCCAGTACTTC. This encodes CAWSSLVPQETQYF.